The 19 T cell receptor beta chains in this list originate from one sample, sequenced in a study of control samples from healthy donors and cancer patients. The repertoire was sequenced with immunoSEQ multiplex PCR; TCRdb's copy has only in-frame clones and lacks some. The table shows over 100,000 clones, with 80% to 90% occurring only once. The sequencing sample was made of blood. The receptors originated from a woman in her 50s in good health.

The chain has TRBV7-9 and TRBJ2-4, with 11 nucleotides matching TRBD2. CDR1 SEHNR and CDR2 FQNEAQ come from the germline V gene (reference sequence). The CDR3 covers 16 residues. The ends lost 10 bases at V and 9 bases at J; junction bases unmatched: 17. In DNA, the CDR3 is TGTGCCACACAGGGGGAAACTAGCGGGAGCAGTCGCATTCAGTACTTC. Translation: CATQGETSGSSRIQYF.

J is TRBJ2-3 and V is TRBV14, with D possibly being TRBD1 or TRBD2 (5 bases each). V gave up 4 bases and J gave up 1 base, with 15 bases separating them. CDR1 and CDR2 (germline): SGHDN, FVKESK. The CDR3 extends over 16 amino acids. CDR3 protein: CASSLPGPLRTDTQYF. The DNA for the CDR3 is TGTGCCAGCAGCCTCCCGGGACCTCTACGCACAGATACGCAGTATTTT.

The J gene is TRBJ1-6, the V gene TRBV27; 7 nucleotides agree with TRBD1. The CDR3 totals 16 residues. CDR1 is MNHEY and CDR2 is SMNVEV in the germline V gene (reference sequence). Trimming took 4 bases from V and 10 from J; bases not matched to a gene: 13. This CDR3 reads CASSSSRTGRGSPLHF. DNA of the CDR3: TGTGCCAGCAGTTCCTCAAGGACAGGCCGGGGATCACCCCTCCACTTT.

The chain combines TRBV10-3 with TRBJ1-3; D unresolved. V shed 2 bases and J shed 4 bases, with 12 bases lying between them. The CDR3 has 15 amino acids. Per the germline V gene, CDR1 is ENHRY and CDR2 is SYGVKD. Here the CDR3 reads CAISEPRNRGNTIYF. The CDR3 DNA sequence: TGTGCCATCAGTGAGCCGAGGAATCGGGGAAACACCATATATTTT.

V gene TRBV4-1 combines with J gene TRBJ1-5; D not certain. This CDR3 is built from 14 residues. Germline CDR1 MGHRA, CDR2 YSYEKL. Trimming took off 2 bases at V and 4 bases at J, with 9 bases between the two ends. The CDR3 loop reads CASSQNTANQPQHF. CDR3 nucleotides: TGCGCCAGCAGCCAAAATACAGCGAATCAGCCCCAGCATTTT.

The CDR3 sequence is CATSRDFGEQYF. The DNA of the CDR3 is TGTGCCACCAGCAGAGATTTCGGCGAGCAGTACTTC. The chain recombines TRBV15 with TRBJ2-7; D gene uncertain. The length of the CDR3 is 12 residues. Trimming pared 0 bases from V and 6 bases from J, leaving 6 bases between. In germline, CDR1 is LNHNV, CDR2 YYDKDF (reference sequence).

This clone occurred once. The chain uses TRBV7-2 and TRBJ1-5, with no clear D. Trimming took off 3 bases at V and 0 bases at J, with 3 bases between the two ends. The CDR3 runs 13 residues. CDR1 is SGHTA and CDR2 is FQGNSA in the germline V gene. The CDR3 region has the DNA TGTGCCAGCAGCTTTAATAGCAATCAGCCCCAGCATTTT. Translation: CASSFNSNQPQHF.

V usage is TRBV19 and J usage is TRBJ2-4, with D unclear. The CDR3 loop spans 14 amino acids. Trimming removed 1 base at V and 11 bases at J, with 15 bases between. Germline V gene data show CDR1 as LNHDA and CDR2 as SQIVND (reference sequence). CDR3 sequence reads: CASSIGGNWFVQYF. In DNA, the CDR3 is TGTGCCAGTAGTATAGGGGGAAATTGGTTTGTTCAGTACTTC.

The chain combines TRBV2 with TRBJ1-1; maybe TRBD1 (5 bases). Between the trimmed V and J ends, which lost 7 bases and 5 bases, there was a span of 14 bases. The CDR3 has 13 amino acids. Germline CDR1 and CDR2: SNHLY and FYNNEI. This chain's CDR3 is CASNLLGVTEAFF. The CDR3 DNA follows: TGTGCCAGCAATCTGCTGGGGGTTACTGAAGCTTTCTTT. Based on the CDR3 plus reference TRBV2 and TRBJ1-1, the full variable domain is EPEVTQTPSHQVTQMGQEVILRCVPISNHLYFYWYRQILGQKVEFLVSFYNNEISEKSEIFDDQFSVERPDGSNFTLKIRSTKLEDSAMYFCASNLLGVTEAFFGQGTRLTVV.

This rearrangement joins TRBV19 to TRBJ1-5; 7 bases are a match to TRBD1. Germline CDR1 LNHDA, CDR2 SQIVND (reference sequence). After removal of 5 bases from V and 4 bases from J, the junction contained 8 bases not matched to a gene. The CDR3 is 15 amino acids. CDR3 DNA sequence: TGTGCCAGTAGTCACTTGGACAGGTTAAATCAGCCCCAGCATTTT. This codes for CASSHLDRLNQPQHF. Full variable domain (outside the CDR3, taken from reference TRBV19 and TRBJ1-5): DGGITQSPKYLFRKEGQNVTLSCEQNLNHDAMYWYRQDPGQGLRLIYYSQIVNDFQKGDIAEGYSVSREKKESFPLTVTSAQKNPTAFYLCASSHLDRLNQPQHFGDGTRLSIL.

V usage is TRBV2 and J usage is TRBJ1-1; D ambiguous. Germline V gives CDR1 SNHLY, CDR2 FYNNEI. Trimming took 7 bases from V and 3 from J, leaving 6 bases between them. The CDR3 contains 11 residues. The CDR3 nucleotides are TGTGCCAGCACTAAATACACTGAAGCTTTCTTT. Encoded protein: CASTKYTEAFF.

This chain links TRBV10-2 with TRBJ2-7; tentative D call: TRBD2 (5 bases). The CDR3 length is 12 residues. V was pared by 8 bases and J by 6 bases, with 14 bases between. Germline CDR1 WSHSY, CDR2 SAAADI. The CDR3 sequence: CASHNSGGEQYF. CDR3 DNA: TGCGCCAGCCATAATTCAGGAGGCGAGCAGTACTTC.

The chain is built from TRBV12-5 and TRBJ2-3, with 8 bases that match TRBD2. Trimming at V came to 3 bases and at J to 2 bases, leaving 4 bases not matched to a gene. The CDR3 extends over 15 amino acids. Germline V gene sequence: CDR1 LGHNT, CDR2 FRNRAP. The CDR3 DNA reads as TGTGCTAGTGGTTTAACGGGGGGGCCCACAGATACGCAGTATTTT. Its protein is CASGLTGGPTDTQYF.

This clone was seen a few times. The chain carries TRBV4-3 and TRBJ1-1; D call uncertain. Per germline, CDR1 LGHNA and CDR2 YSLEER. Deletions cut 0 bases from V and 5 bases from J, with 7 bases between. The CDR3 is 13 residues long. The CDR3 bases are TGCGCCAGCAGCCAAGATGACGGGACTGAAGCTTTCTTT. Translated, it gives CASSQDDGTEAFF.

Points on this clone: The sample contains more than one DNA sequence encoding this CDR3. V usage is TRBV6-1 and J usage is TRBJ2-2; the D gene is possibly TRBD2 (5 bases). Germline lookup yields CDR1 MNHNS and CDR2 SASEGT. The CDR3 runs 14 residues. Trimming cost V 2 bases and J 4 bases, with 8 bases left between them. The CDR3, as DNA: TGTGCCAGCAGTGAATTGGGGAGCACCGGGGAGCTGTTTTTT. Translating it yields CASSELGSTGELFF.

The rearrangement links TRBV19 to TRBJ1-5, with a tentative D call TRBD1 (6 bases). Germline V gives CDR1 LNHDA, CDR2 SQIVND (reference sequence). With 7 bases removed from V and 5 bases from J, the gap between germline ends came to 12 bases. This CDR3 has 13 amino acids. CDR3 sequence reads: CASNGEGDQPQHF. DNA of the CDR3: TGTGCCAGTAACGGGGAGGGGGATCAGCCCCAGCATTTT.

The rearrangement uses TRBV27 and TRBJ2-2; D gene ambiguous. V was pared by 3 bases and J by 6 bases, with 5 bases between. The germline V gene encodes CDR1 MNHEY and CDR2 SMNVEV (reference sequence). This CDR3 is 12 amino acids long. In DNA, the CDR3 is TGTGCCAGCAGTTTGTCGCCCGGGGAGCTGTTTTTT. It codes for CASSLSPGELFF.

The chain joins TRBV7-9 to TRBJ1-5, with D unresolved. Per germline, CDR1 SEHNR and CDR2 FQNEAQ (reference sequence). The CDR3 length is 15 residues. V lost 1 base to trimming and J lost 9 bases, with 16 bases between them. The CDR3: CASSLVGPTAAPQHF. The CDR3 DNA follows: TGTGCCAGCAGCTTAGTTGGACCGACGGCCGCGCCCCAGCATTTT.

The V call is TRBV5-1, the J call TRBJ2-5, with 8 bases matching TRBD1. There are 13 residues in the CDR3. Trimming took 0 bases from V and 5 from J; bases not matched to a gene: 0. Germline V CDR1 and CDR2: SGHRS, YFSETQ. Written as DNA, the CDR3 is TGCGCCAGCAGCTTGGGGACAGGGGAGACCCAGTACTTC. Amino acids: CASSLGTGETQYF. Full variable domain (missing parts from reference TRBV5-1 and TRBJ2-5): KAGVTQTPRYLIKTRGQQVTLSCSPISGHRSVSWYQQTPGQGLQFLFEYFSETQRNKGNFPGRFSGRQFSNSRSEMNVSTLELGDSALYLCASSLGTGETQYFGPGTRLLVL.